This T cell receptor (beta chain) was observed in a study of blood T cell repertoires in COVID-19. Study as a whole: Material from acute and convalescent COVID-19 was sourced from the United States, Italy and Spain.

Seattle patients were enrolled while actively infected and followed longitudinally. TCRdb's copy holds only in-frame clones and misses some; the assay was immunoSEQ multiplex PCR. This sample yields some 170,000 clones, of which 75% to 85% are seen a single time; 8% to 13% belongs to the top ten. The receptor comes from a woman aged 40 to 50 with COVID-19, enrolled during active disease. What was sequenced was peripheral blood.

The CDR3 loop reads CSVQTTEIEQFF. CDR3 nucleotide sequence: TGCAGCGTCCAAACGACAGAGATTGAGCAGTTCTTC. This sequence joins TRBV29-1 and TRBJ2-1; tentatively, D is TRBD1 (5 bases). The CDR3 has 12 amino acids. CDR1 SQVTM and CDR2 ANQGSEA come from the germline V gene. The V end lost 6 bases, the J end lost 9 bases, and 15 bases lay between the germline ends.